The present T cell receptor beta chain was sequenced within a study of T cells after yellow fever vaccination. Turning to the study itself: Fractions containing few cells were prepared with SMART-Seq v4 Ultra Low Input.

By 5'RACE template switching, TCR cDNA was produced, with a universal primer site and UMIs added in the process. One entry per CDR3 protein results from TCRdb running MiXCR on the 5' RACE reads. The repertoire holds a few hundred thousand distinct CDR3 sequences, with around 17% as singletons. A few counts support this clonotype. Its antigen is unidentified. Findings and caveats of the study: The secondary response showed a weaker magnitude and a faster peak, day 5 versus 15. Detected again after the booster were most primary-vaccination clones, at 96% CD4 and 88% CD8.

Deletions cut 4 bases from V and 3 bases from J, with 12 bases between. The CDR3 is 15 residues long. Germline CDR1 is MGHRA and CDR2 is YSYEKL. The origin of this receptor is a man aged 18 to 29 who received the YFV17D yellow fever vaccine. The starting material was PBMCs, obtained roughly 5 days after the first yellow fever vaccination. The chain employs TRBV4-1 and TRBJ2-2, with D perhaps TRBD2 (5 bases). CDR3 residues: CASSPREKDTGELFF. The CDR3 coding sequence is TGCGCCAGCAGCCCTAGGGAGAAGGACACCGGGGAGCTGTTTTTT.